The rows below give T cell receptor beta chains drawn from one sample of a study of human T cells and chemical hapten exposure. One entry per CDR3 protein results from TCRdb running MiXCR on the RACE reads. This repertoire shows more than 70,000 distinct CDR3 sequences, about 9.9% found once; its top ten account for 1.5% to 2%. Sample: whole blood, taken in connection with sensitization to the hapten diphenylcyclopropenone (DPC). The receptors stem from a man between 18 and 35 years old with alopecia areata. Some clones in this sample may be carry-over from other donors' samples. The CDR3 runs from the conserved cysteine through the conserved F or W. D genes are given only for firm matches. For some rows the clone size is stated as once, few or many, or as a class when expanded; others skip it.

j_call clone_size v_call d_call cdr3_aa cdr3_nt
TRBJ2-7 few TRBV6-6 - CASSPDFYEQYF TGTGCCAGCAGCCCGGACTTCTACGAGCAGTACTTC
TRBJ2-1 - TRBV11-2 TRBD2 CASSLGLASLEQFF TGTGCCAGCAGCTTGGGACTAGCGTCCTTGGAGCAGTTCTTC
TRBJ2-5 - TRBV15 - CATSRDQGRQETQYF TGTGCCACCAGCAGAGATCAGGGGCGACAAGAGACCCAGTACTTC
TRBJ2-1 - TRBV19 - CASSGEMYNEQFF TGTGCCAGTAGTGGGGAAATGTACAATGAGCAGTTCTTC
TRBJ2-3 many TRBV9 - CASNQGKDTQYF TGTGCCAGCAACCAGGGGAAAGATACGCAGTATTTT
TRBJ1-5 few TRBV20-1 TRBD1 CSAADRASNQPQHF TGCAGTGCTGCGGACAGGGCGAGCAATCAGCCCCAGCATTTT
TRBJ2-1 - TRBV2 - CASSEWRESSEQFF TGTGCCAGCAGTGAATGGCGCGAGTCCTCTGAGCAGTTCTTC
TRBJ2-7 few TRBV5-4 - CASSLARVRGYEQYF TGTGCCAGCAGCTTGGCCCGGGTGCGGGGATACGAGCAGTACTTC
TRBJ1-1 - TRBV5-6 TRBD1 CASSLQGGEAFF TGTGCCAGCAGCCTCCAGGGGGGCGAAGCTTTCTTT
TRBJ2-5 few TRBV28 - CASSIHNQETQYF TGTGCCAGCAGCATACACAACCAAGAGACCCAGTACTTC
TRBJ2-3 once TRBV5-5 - CASSLRGITDTQYF TGTGCCAGCAGCTTGAGGGGGATCACAGATACGCAGTATTTT
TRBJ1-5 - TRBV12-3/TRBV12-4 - CASSFVPLGPQHF TGTGCCAGCAGTTTCGTCCCTCTGGGGCCCCAGCATTTT
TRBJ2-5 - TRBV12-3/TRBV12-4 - CASSSLWSEETQYF TGTGCCAGCAGTTCCCTGTGGTCGGAGGAGACCCAGTACTTC
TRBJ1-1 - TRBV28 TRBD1 CASSTKQGPNTEAFF TGTGCCAGCAGTACCAAACAGGGGCCGAACACTGAAGCTTTCTTT
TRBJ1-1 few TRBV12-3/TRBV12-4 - CASSLRRVREHTEAFF TGTGCCAGCAGTTTACGGCGGGTGAGGGAGCACACTGAAGCTTTCTTT
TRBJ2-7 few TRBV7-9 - CASSPPQGVGYEQYF TGTGCCAGCAGCCCCCCACAGGGCGTGGGGTACGAGCAGTACTTC
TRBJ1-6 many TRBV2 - CASSEVTAIYNSPLHF TGTGCCAGCAGTGAAGTGACAGCTATCTATAATTCACCCCTCCACTTT
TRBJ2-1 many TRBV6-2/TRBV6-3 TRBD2 CASSYSSTSGGGEQFF TGTGCCAGCAGTTACTCGAGCACTAGCGGGGGTGGTGAGCAGTTCTTC
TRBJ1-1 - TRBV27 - CASSLAETSNTEAFF TGTGCCAGCAGTTTGGCGGAGACGTCGAACACTGAAGCTTTCTTT
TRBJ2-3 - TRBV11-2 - CASSSRGSNTQYF TGTGCCAGCAGCTCACGGGGCTCAAATACGCAGTATTTT
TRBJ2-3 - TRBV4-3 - CASSQEPRGRTQYF TGCGCCAGCAGCCAAGAACCCCGGGGTCGTACGCAGTATTTT
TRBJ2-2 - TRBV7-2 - CASSAVRTNTGELFF TGTGCCAGCAGCGCGGTGAGGACGAACACCGGGGAGCTGTTTTTT
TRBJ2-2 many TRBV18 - CASSPDDRLTGELFF TGTGCCAGCTCACCAGACGACCGCCTCACCGGGGAGCTGTTTTTT
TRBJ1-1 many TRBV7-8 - CASSLQPAENTEAFF TGTGCCAGCAGCTTACAGCCAGCTGAGAACACTGAAGCTTTCTTT
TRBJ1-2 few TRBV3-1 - CASSHRQVDYGYTF TGTGCCAGCAGCCACCGACAGGTAGACTATGGCTACACCTTC
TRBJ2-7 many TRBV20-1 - CSASTGVSYEQYF TGCAGTGCCTCGACAGGAGTCTCCTACGAGCAGTACTTC
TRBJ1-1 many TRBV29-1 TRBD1 CSVGTGSHANTEAFF TGCAGCGTCGGGACAGGGTCCCACGCGAACACTGAAGCTTTCTTT